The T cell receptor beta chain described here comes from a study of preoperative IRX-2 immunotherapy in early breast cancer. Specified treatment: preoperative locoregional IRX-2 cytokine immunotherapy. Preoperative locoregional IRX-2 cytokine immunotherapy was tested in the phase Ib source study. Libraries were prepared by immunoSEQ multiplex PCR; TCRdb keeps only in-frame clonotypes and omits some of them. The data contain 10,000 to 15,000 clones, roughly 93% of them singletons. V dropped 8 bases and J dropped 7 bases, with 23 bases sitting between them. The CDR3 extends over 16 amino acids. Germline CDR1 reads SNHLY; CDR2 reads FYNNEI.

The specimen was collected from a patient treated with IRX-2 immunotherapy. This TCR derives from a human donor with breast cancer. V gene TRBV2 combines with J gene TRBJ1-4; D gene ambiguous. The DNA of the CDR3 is TGTGCCAGCCGGAGAAAAGGACCTTATCTTACTGAAAAACTGTTTTTT. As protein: CASRRKGPYLTEKLFF.